Listed here are 4 T cell receptor beta chains from one sample, sequenced in a study of blood T cell repertoires in COVID-19. Sequencing was performed with immunoSEQ multiplex PCR; in TCRdb, only in-frame clones are kept and a portion is missing. The table shows about 53,000 clones, with just under 85% occurring only once. Specimen: peripheral blood. These receptors were obtained from a human donor in a cohort sampled during active COVID-19.

The chain links TRBV14 to TRBJ1-1, with 10 bases that match TRBD1. The ends lost 4 bases at V and 5 bases at J; junction bases unmatched: 4. This CDR3 spans 14 amino acids. In germline, CDR1 is SGHDN, CDR2 FVKESK. CDR3 nucleotides: TGTGCCAGCAGCCTAGACAGGGGGCGAACTGAAGCTTTCTTT. This codes for CASSLDRGRTEAFF.

As to this clone: One end of the junction does not line up with germline, which may come from a read error. The V and J genes are TRBV13 and TRBJ2-7; D remains unclear. CDR1 PRHDT and CDR2 FYEKMQ come from the germline V gene (reference sequence). The CDR3 is made up of 13 amino acids. DNA of the CDR3: TGTGCCAGCAGTTTAGGGAACCGCAGGGAGCAGTACTTC. It yields the protein CASSLGNRREQYF.

The J gene is TRBJ2-1, the V gene TRBV9; D gene uncertain. Germline loops: CDR1 SGDLS, CDR2 YYNGEE. The CDR3 runs to 11 residues. V gave up 0 bases and J gave up 9 bases, with 4 bases separating them. This CDR3 reads CASSVAGEQFF. In nucleotides, the CDR3 is TGTGCCAGCAGCGTAGCAGGTGAGCAGTTCTTC.

J is TRBJ1-5 and V is TRBV5-1; the D is unclear. The germline V and J ends were trimmed by 0 bases and 1 base, with 5 bases remaining between them. Germline CDR1 is SGHRS and CDR2 is YFSETQ. The CDR3 is 14 amino acids. This CDR3 is CASSLGESNQPQHF. CDR3 nucleotides: TGCGCCAGCAGCTTGGGTGAGAGCAATCAGCCCCAGCATTTT.